The 10 T cell receptor beta chains listed next were all sequenced from one sample in a study of blood T cells in healthy people across ages. Using a J-beta primer mix together with a sample-barcoded 5' primer, a second PCR was run for roughly 6 to 11 cycles. TCRdb analysed the 5' RACE reads with MiXCR anew, one entry per CDR3 protein. The table shows about 1.1 million distinct CDR3 sequences, with roughly two fifths occurring only once. Input material: blood. All receptors come from a young man in good health.

This chain connects TRBV14 to TRBJ2-4, with 7 nucleotides matching TRBD2. V gave up 0 bases and J gave up 0 bases; unmatched junction bases: 5. The CDR3 is 17 residues long. Germline CDR1 SGHDN, CDR2 FVKESK. CDR3 DNA: TGTGCCAGCAGCCAAGATGGGGAGGGATTAGCCAAAAACATTCAGTACTTC. It yields the protein CASSQDGEGLAKNIQYF.

In DNA form, the CDR3 reads TGTGCCAGCAGTGCACAGGGGGCGATGGGCACTGAAGCTTTCTTT. Protein sequence: CASSAQGAMGTEAFF. This chain connects TRBV25-1 to TRBJ1-1; 9 bases align to TRBD1. In germline, CDR1 is MGHDK, CDR2 SYGVNS. This CDR3 is 15 amino acids long. Unmatched junction bases numbered 7, after V lost 4 bases and J lost 4 bases.

A few counts support this clonotype. The rearrangement uses TRBV11-1 and TRBJ2-3; D unresolved. The ends were cut back, 6 bases at V and 3 bases at J, with 16 bases in the middle. The CDR3 spans 15 residues. Germline CDR1 and CDR2: SGHAT and FQDESV (reference sequence). CDR3 DNA sequence: TGTGCCAGCAGTTCTAGGGCAGGAGTTACAGATACGCAGTATTTT. Translating gives CASSSRAGVTDTQYF.

This clonotype occurred once. CDR3: CASSQTKEQGCSYNSPLHF. CDR3 nucleotide sequence: TGTGCCAGCAGCCAAACGAAGGAACAGGGGTGCTCCTATAATTCACCCCTCCACTTT. The rearrangement links TRBV3-1 to TRBJ1-6, with 7 bases matching TRBD1. Germline V gene lookup returns CDR1 LGHDT and CDR2 YNNKEL (reference sequence). V was clipped by 2 bases and J by 0 bases; unmatched bases: 10. The CDR3 totals 19 residues.

This clonotype was counted ten times or more. The chain couples TRBV12-3 or TRBV12-4 to TRBJ2-3; D not resolved. The CDR3 is 13 amino acids. V lost 2 bases and J lost 1, with 4 bases in between. This CDR3 is CASSLPGTDTQYF. CDR3 in DNA: TGTGCCAGCAGTTTACCGGGCACAGATACGCAGTATTTT.

This clonotype was counted between two and nine times. V gene TRBV4-1 combines with J gene TRBJ1-4; 8 bases agree with TRBD1. After removal of 5 bases from V and 4 bases from J, the junction contained 6 bases not matched to a gene. The CDR3 covers 15 residues. Germline V gene sequence: CDR1 MGHRA, CDR2 YSYEKL. CDR3 nucleotide sequence: TGCGCCAGCAGCTTGCCGACAGGGGATAATGAAAAACTGTTTTTT. Encoded protein: CASSLPTGDNEKLFF.

At least ten counts were recorded for this clonotype. The chain couples TRBV12-3 or TRBV12-4 to TRBJ1-2; D not certain. This CDR3 spans 14 amino acids. Trimming took off 2 bases at V and 3 bases at J, with 10 bases between the two ends. The CDR3 protein is CASSLRDIDYGYTF. CDR3 DNA: TGTGCCAGCAGTTTAAGAGATATAGACTATGGCTACACCTTC.

This chain joins TRBV5-6 and TRBJ2-5, with D possibly TRBD2 on 6 matching bases. Trimming took 4 bases from V and 5 from J, leaving 21 bases between them. Germline values: CDR1 SGHDT, CDR2 YYEEEE. The CDR3 sequence is 16 residues long. CDR3 loop: CASSKDRGTVSETQYF. Here the CDR3 DNA reads TGTGCCAGCAGCAAAGACCGGGGGACGGTTTCGGAGACCCAGTACTTC.

This clonotype was counted only a few times. The J gene is TRBJ2-3, the V gene TRBV7-8; D not certain. V lost 3 bases to trimming and J lost 0 bases, with 16 bases between them. Looked up from germline, CDR1 is SGHVS and CDR2 is FQNEAQ. This CDR3 has 17 residues. CDR3 nucleotides: TGTGCCAGCAGCTTCCCCATTGGCGGTTCTAGCACAGATACGCAGTATTTT. It is translated as CASSFPIGGSSTDTQYF.

This clonotype is a singleton in its sample. The CDR3, as DNA: TGTGCCAGTAGCCAGACCCCCGGGGGGACAGATACGCAGTATTTT. This encodes CASSQTPGGTDTQYF. The rearrangement joins TRBV7-2 to TRBJ2-3, with TRBD2 matching over 7 bases. CDR1 is SGHTA, CDR2 FQGNSA, per germline. Trimming cost V 9 bases and J 3 bases; bases outside gene matches: 12. The CDR3 contains 15 residues.